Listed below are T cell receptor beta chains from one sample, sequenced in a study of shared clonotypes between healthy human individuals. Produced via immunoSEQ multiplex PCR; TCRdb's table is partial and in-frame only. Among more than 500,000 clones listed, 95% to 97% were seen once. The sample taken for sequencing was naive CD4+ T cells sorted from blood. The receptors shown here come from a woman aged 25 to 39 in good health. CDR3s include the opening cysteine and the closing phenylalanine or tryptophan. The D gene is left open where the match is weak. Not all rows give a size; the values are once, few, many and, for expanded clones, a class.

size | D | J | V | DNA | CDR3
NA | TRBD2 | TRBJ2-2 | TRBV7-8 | TGTGCCAGCAGCTTGTTAGCGGGGACGAACACCGGGGAGCTGTTTTTT | CASSLLAGTNTGELFF
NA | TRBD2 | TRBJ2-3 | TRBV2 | TGTGCCAGCAGTGAATGGAGGGGACTAGCGGGGGTTACAGATACGCAGTATTTT | CASSEWRGLAGVTDTQYF
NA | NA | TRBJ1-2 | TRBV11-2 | TGTGCCAGCAGCTCCCCCGCTCAACCAAATAATCGAAGCTATGGCTACACCTTC | CASSSPAQPNNRSYGYTF
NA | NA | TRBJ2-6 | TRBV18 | TGTGCCAGCTCCGGCCGACAGTCGGTCTCTGGGGCCAACGTCCTGACTTTC | CASSGRQSVSGANVLTF
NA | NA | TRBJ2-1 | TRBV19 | TGTGCCAGTGGGTCTCTACCCTACAATGAGCAGTTCTTC | CASGSLPYNEQFF
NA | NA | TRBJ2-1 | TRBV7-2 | TGTGCCAGCAGCCGTATTGCAACGGACTTCTACAATGAGCAGTTCTTC | CASSRIATDFYNEQFF
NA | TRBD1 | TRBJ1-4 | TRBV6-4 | TGTGCCAGCAGCCGCGGACAGGGGGAACAAAAACTGTTTTTT | CASSRGQGEQKLFF
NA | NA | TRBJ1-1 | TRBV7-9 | TGTGCCAGCAGCCTGGCTGGCCCGGACACTGAAGCTTTCTTT | CASSLAGPDTEAFF
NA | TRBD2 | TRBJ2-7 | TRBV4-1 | TGCGCCAGCAGCCAAACCCCGGGAGGGGATTACGAGCAGTACTTC | CASSQTPGGDYEQYF
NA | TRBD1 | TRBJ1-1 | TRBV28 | TGTGCCAGCAGTTTAACTGGGACAGTAACTGAAGCTTTCTTT | CASSLTGTVTEAFF
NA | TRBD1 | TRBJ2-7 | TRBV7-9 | TGTGCCAGCAGTCGACAGGGCTTAGCCGAGCAGTACTTC | CASSRQGLAEQYF
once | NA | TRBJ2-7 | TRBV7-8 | TGTGCCAGCAAAGAGGGACTGCCGGTCACCCACGAGCAGTACTTC | CASKEGLPVTHEQYF
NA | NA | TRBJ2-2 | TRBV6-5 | TGTGCCAGCAGTTACGACGGACTCGACACCGGGGAGCTGTTTTTT | CASSYDGLDTGELFF
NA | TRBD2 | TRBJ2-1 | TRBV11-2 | TGTGCCAGCAGCTTAGTAGCGGGAGGGCCTTGGAATGAGCAGTTCTTC | CASSLVAGGPWNEQFF
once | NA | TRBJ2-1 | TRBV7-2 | TGTGCCAGCTCGAGGCCGGAAACCTCAAATGAGCAGTTCTTC | CASSRPETSNEQFF
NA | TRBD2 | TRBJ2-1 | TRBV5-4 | TGTGCCAGCAGCCTCGACCCTAGCGGGGGCACCAACAATGAGCAGTTCTTC | CASSLDPSGGTNNEQFF
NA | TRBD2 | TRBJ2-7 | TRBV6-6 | TGTGCCAGCAGAGATCCGACTAGCGGGCTTGACTACGAGCAGTACTTC | CASRDPTSGLDYEQYF
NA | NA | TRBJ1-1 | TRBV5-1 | TGCGCCAGCAGCTTGGATGGCACCATGAACACTGAAGCTTTCTTT | CASSLDGTMNTEAFF
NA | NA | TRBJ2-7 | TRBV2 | TGTGCCAGCAGTGTAGGGCCCCGAGGCTACGAGCAGTACTTC | CASSVGPRGYEQYF
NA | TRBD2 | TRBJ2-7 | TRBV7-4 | TGTGCCAGCACCGATAGCGGGAGTTTTAGGTACGAGCAGTACTTC | CASTDSGSFRYEQYF
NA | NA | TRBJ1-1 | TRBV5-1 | TGCGCCAGCAGCTTGGTTGTCGGCGGGACGAACACTGAAGCTTTCTTT | CASSLVVGGTNTEAFF
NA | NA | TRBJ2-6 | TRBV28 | TGTGCCAGCAGTTTGGGGGCCTCTGGGGCCAACGTCCTGACTTTC | CASSLGASGANVLTF
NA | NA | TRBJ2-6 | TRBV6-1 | TGTGCCAGCAGTGAAACTGGGGCCAACGTCCTGACTTTC | CASSETGANVLTF
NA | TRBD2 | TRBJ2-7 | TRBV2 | TGTGCCAGCAGTGAAGTCGGGGGGTCAGGGTACGAGCAGTACTTC | CASSEVGGSGYEQYF
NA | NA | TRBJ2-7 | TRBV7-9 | TGTGCCAGCAGCAGGTTCGAGGGTTTCCCCTACGAGCAGTACTTC | CASSRFEGFPYEQYF
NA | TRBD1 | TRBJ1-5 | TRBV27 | TGTGCCAGCAGTTTACGCGGGACAGGGAATAGCAATCAGCCCCAGCATTTT | CASSLRGTGNSNQPQHF
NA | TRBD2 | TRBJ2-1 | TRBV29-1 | TGCAGCGTCGCCCGGACTAGCGGGTTCTCCTACAATGAGCAGTTCTTC | CSVARTSGFSYNEQFF
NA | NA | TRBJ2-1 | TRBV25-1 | TGTGCCAGCAGTGAAGCGAAGGGAGGCCACAATGAGCAGTTCTTC | CASSEAKGGHNEQFF
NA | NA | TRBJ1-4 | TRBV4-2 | TGTGCCAGCAGCCGGCCCGGGACCGGGTGGGAAAAACTGTTTTTT | CASSRPGTGWEKLFF
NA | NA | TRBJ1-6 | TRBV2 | TGTGCCAGCAGTGAACCCCGGGGCAGGGAGAGTTCACCCCTCCACTTT | CASSEPRGRESSPLHF
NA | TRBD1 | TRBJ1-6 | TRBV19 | TGTGCCAGTAGTACGCGACAGGGTGGAAATTCACCCCTCCACTTT | CASSTRQGGNSPLHF
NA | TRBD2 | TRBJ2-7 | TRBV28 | TGTGCCAGCAGTTTACCTTCTAGCGGGTTTCCCGAGCAGTACTTC | CASSLPSSGFPEQYF
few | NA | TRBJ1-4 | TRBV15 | TGTGCCACCACCGAGGACTGGTCAACTAATGAAAAACTGTTTTTT | CATTEDWSTNEKLFF
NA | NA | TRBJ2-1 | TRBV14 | TGTGCCAGCAGCCAAGGTCCAGGGACGGTCTACAATGAGCAGTTCTTC | CASSQGPGTVYNEQFF
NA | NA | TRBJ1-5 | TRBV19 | TGTGCCAGTAGTATTCGAATAGGGGCCCTCAATCAGCCCCAGCATTTT | CASSIRIGALNQPQHF
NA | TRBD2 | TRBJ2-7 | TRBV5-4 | TGTGCCAGCAGCTTTTATAGCGGGAGGGGGTCCTACGAGCAGTACTTC | CASSFYSGRGSYEQYF
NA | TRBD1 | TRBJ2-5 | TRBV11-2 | TGTGCCAGCAGCACCCCCCGGACAGGGTTGGAGACCCAGTACTTC | CASSTPRTGLETQYF
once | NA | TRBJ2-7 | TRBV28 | TGTGCCAGCAGTTCCCCCAGGGTTCCCGAGCAGTACTTC | CASSSPRVPEQYF
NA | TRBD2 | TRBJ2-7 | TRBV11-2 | TGTGCCAGCAGCTCTTGGCGGGAGGCCCGGTACGAGCAGTACTTC | CASSSWREARYEQYF
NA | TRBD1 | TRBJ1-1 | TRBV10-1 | TGCGCCAGCAGTGAGTCCCGAAAACCGGGACAGCCTCTGAACACTGAAGCTTTCTTT | CASSESRKPGQPLNTEAFF
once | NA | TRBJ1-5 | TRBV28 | TGTGCCAGCAGACCCGGGGGCAGCTCCAATCAGCCCCAGCATTTT | CASRPGGSSNQPQHF
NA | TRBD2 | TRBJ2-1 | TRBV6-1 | TGTGCCAGCAGTGAATACGGAGCGGGAGCCCATGAGCAGTTCTTC | CASSEYGAGAHEQFF
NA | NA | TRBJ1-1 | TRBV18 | TGTGCCAGCTCACCACAGGGGGGGGCTGAAGCTTTCTTT | CASSPQGGAEAFF